This paragraph covers one T cell receptor beta chain sequence. What it recognizes is unknown. The sample is drawn from a study of T-cell memory formation after mild COVID-19. Study-level information: Clustering of TCRs was largely donor specific.

Notes on the study in general: Certain responding clones were present in pre-infection memory, suggesting participation of cross-reactive memory. Contracting CD4+ clones lay largely in CM and EM, with CD8+ ones residing in EMRA. A balance of CD4 and CD8 characterized clones contracting day 15 to 85, whereas later expanders leaned CD4+.

The ends were cut back, 3 bases at V and 1 base at J, with 7 bases in the middle. This CDR3 is 13 amino acids long. From germline, CDR1 is SNHLY and CDR2 FYNNEI. MiXCR was run by TCRdb on the 5' RACE reads, yielding one entry per CDR3 protein. The sample includes tens of thousands of distinct CDR3 sequences, 25% to 35% of them seen just once. This TCR was recovered from a young man who had mild COVID-19 (a few samples of this study predate the infection). Cell type and time point are not known. The gene calls are TRBV2 and TRBJ2-7; D ambiguous. The sample taken for sequencing was PBMCs or a T cell subset sorted from them (not recorded which). The CDR3 here is CASSEWESYEQYF. The CDR3 DNA is TGTGCCAGCAGTGAGTGGGAATCCTACGAGCAGTACTTC.